The rows below give T cell receptor beta chains drawn from one sample of a study of T cell clonotyping in hematopoietic cell transplantation. Sequenced by immunoSEQ multiplex PCR; TCRdb stores in-frame clones only, minus some. The sample includes 45,000 or so clones, around 80% of them seen just once. The material sequenced was peripheral blood mononuclear cells, taken before stem cell transplant. The receptors come from a man in his fifties or sixties with myelodysplastic syndrome. Some clones in this sample may be carry-over from other donors' samples. Both conserved end residues are part of each CDR3. D genes are given only for firm matches. For some rows the clone size is stated as once, few or many, or as a class when expanded; others skip it.

D	V	size	J	CDR3	DNA
-	TRBV9	-	TRBJ2-2	CASSVAGLEYTGELFF	TGTGCCAGCAGCGTGGCGGGCCTGGAGTACACCGGGGAGCTGTTTTTT
-	TRBV9	once	TRBJ2-1	CASSGREQFF	TGTGCCAGCAGCGGGAGAGAGCAGTTCTTC
TRBD1	TRBV19	-	TRBJ1-2	CASSIGTGTINYGYTF	TGTGCCAGTAGTATCGGGACAGGGACCATTAACTATGGCTACACCTTC
-	TRBV12-5	-	TRBJ1-1	CASGLGTNTEAFF	TGTGCTAGTGGTTTGGGGACGAACACTGAAGCTTTCTTT
-	TRBV6-6	-	TRBJ1-5	CASSYSGFRGQPQHF	TGTGCCAGCAGTTACTCTGGGTTCCGAGGTCAGCCCCAGCATTTT
-	TRBV6-1	-	TRBJ1-1	CASQKGVTADTEAFF	TGTGCCAGCCAGAAAGGGGTTACGGCGGACACTGAAGCTTTCTTT
TRBD1	TRBV7-9	-	TRBJ2-7	CASSRGQGTSYEQYF	TGTGCCAGCAGCCGCGGACAGGGGACATCCTACGAGCAGTACTTC
-	TRBV6-6	-	TRBJ2-7	CASAGTYSYEQYF	TGTGCCAGCGCGGGTACCTACTCCTACGAGCAGTACTTC
-	TRBV27	few	TRBJ1-5	CASSYLGEPQHF	TGTGCCAGCAGTTATTTAGGAGAGCCCCAGCATTTT
TRBD2	TRBV2	-	TRBJ2-5	CASCGGQSETQYF	TGTGCCAGCTGCGGGGGGCAGTCAGAGACCCAGTACTTC
-	TRBV5-1	-	TRBJ2-3	CASSPRDTVGTDTQYF	TGCGCCAGCAGCCCTCGGGACACCGTGGGCACAGATACGCAGTATTTT
-	TRBV29-1	-	TRBJ1-1	CSVVGPTNTEAFF	TGCAGCGTTGTTGGTCCCACGAACACTGAAGCTTTCTTT
TRBD2	TRBV12-5	-	TRBJ2-7	CASGPRHDSVTSGGRLYEQYF	TGTGCTAGTGGGCCTCGTCATGACAGTGTGACTAGCGGGGGGCGCCTCTACGAGCAGTACTTC
TRBD2	TRBV9	-	TRBJ2-1	CASSVVLAGADEQFF	TGTGCCAGCAGCGTAGTACTAGCGGGGGCCGATGAGCAGTTCTTC